The 31 T cell receptor beta chains below come from one sample, sequenced in a study of CD8+CD57+ T cells in acquired aplastic anemia (dated by TCRdb to 2016 to 2019). Sequenced using an Illumina HiSeq 2000. Genomic DNA served as template for TCR beta VDJ combination and CDR3 sequence profiling. TCRdb itself trimmed the public reads at Q25 with fastp, ran MiXCR and retained productive beta chains. Duplicate CDR3 protein sequences are folded into a single record with the most common DNA and genes. This sample holds 180,000 or so distinct CDR3 sequences; approximately 49% were observed only once. The top ten clones comprise 2.5% to 3.5% of the sample. Material: sorted CD4+, CD8+, or CD8+CD57+ T cells (not recorded which) from PBMCs. The receptors were gathered from a human donor in good health.

The gene calls are TRBV9 and TRBJ2-5; D may be TRBD1 (5 bases). V lost 3 bases, J lost 1 base, and 10 bases lay in between. CDR3 length: 14 residues. Germline CDR1 is SGDLS and CDR2 is YYNGEE. The CDR3 is CASSAQQVQETQYF. The CDR3 nucleotides read TGTGCCAGCAGCGCGCAACAGGTCCAAGAGACCCAGTACTTC.

The chain is built from TRBV20-1 and TRBJ1-6, with unresolved D. V was cut by 0 bases and J by 10 bases, with 10 bases left in between. This CDR3 has 13 residues. The germline CDR1 and CDR2 sequences are DFQATT and SNEGSKA (reference sequence). CDR3: CSARDHPGSPLHF. In DNA form, the CDR3 reads TGCAGTGCTAGAGATCACCCAGGCTCACCCCTCCACTTT.

Turning to this clonotype: At one of its ends the junction is not consistent with the germline gene, which may arise from a read error. This chain uses TRBV11-3 with TRBJ2-1, with D possibly TRBD2 on 5 matching bases. The CDR3 sequence is 13 residues long. Germline-derived CDR1 and CDR2 are SGHNT and YENEEA. DNA of the CDR3: TGTGCCAACAGCTTAGATCTGACGGGCGCGGGGTTCTTC. This translates into CANSLDLTGAGFF. Combining the CDR3 with reference TRBV11-3 and TRBJ2-1 gives the whole variable domain EAGVVQSPRYKIIEKKQPVAFWCNPISGHNTLYWYLQNLGQGPELLIRYENEEAVDDSQLPKDRFSAERLKGVDSTLKIQPAELGDSAVYLCANSLDLTGAGFFGPGTRLTVL.

The rearrangement uses TRBV29-1 and TRBJ2-1; the match to TRBD2 covers 12 bases. The CDR3 length is 17 residues. V shed 0 bases and J 2 bases; nucleotides not matched to a gene: 5. CDR1 is SQVTM, CDR2 ANQGSEA, per germline. CDR3 DNA: TGCAGCGTTGAAGATCCTGGACTAGCGGGGACCTACAATGAGCAGTTCTTC. Its translation: CSVEDPGLAGTYNEQFF.

The chain joins TRBV11-1 to TRBJ2-7; D is possibly TRBD2 (6 bases). The V gene's germline CDR1 is SGHAT and CDR2 FQDESV (reference sequence). The length of the CDR3 is 13 residues. Trimming pared 0 bases from V and 4 bases from J, leaving 7 bases between. The CDR3 sequence is CASSLALAYEQYF. The CDR3 DNA follows: TGTGCCAGCAGCTTAGCACTAGCTTACGAGCAGTACTTC.

The rearrangement uses TRBV30 and TRBJ2-2, with no clear D. The CDR3 is 13 residues long. Trimming cost V 3 bases and J 4 bases, with 9 bases left between them. In germline, CDR1 is GTSNPN, CDR2 SVGIG (reference sequence). CDR3 sequence: CAWRTTLTGELFF. The CDR3 nucleotides read TGTGCCTGGAGAACGACCCTCACCGGGGAGCTGTTTTTT.

Ten or more counts support this clonotype. J is TRBJ1-4 and V is TRBV12-3 or TRBV12-4, with D unresolved. CDR3 length: 13 residues. The V and J ends lost 5 bases and 4 bases respectively, with 8 bases between them. In nucleotides, the CDR3 is TGTGCCAGCAGTGCCGTTCATAATGAAAAACTGTTTTTT. It specifies CASSAVHNEKLFF.

This clonotype was counted ten times or more. V is TRBV4-1 and J is TRBJ1-6; no clear D. CDR1 is MGHRA, CDR2 YSYEKL, per germline. This CDR3 spans 17 amino acids. Trimming took 1 base from V and 7 from J, leaving 17 bases between them. Here the CDR3 DNA reads TGCGCCAGCAGCCAAGGAAGAACGGGGAGAGGGAATTCACCCCTCCACTTT. It codes for CASSQGRTGRGNSPLHF.

This chain connects TRBV11-1 to TRBJ1-6; TRBD1 matches at 12 bases. Germline values: CDR1 SGHAT, CDR2 FQDESV (reference sequence). V lost 3 bases, J lost 6 bases, and 6 bases stayed unmatched. The CDR3 is 17 residues long. The DNA for the CDR3 is TGTGCCAGCAGCTTTACCGGGACAGGGGGCTCTAATTCACCCCTCCACTTT. It translates to CASSFTGTGGSNSPLHF.

This clonotype was seen repeatedly, ten times or more. The chain uses TRBV11-2 and TRBJ2-3; 9 bases match TRBD2. The CDR3 consists of 16 residues. From germline, CDR1 is SGHAT and CDR2 FQNNGV. After removal of 2 bases from V and 0 bases from J, the junction contained 3 bases not matched to a gene. CDR3 in amino acids: CASSLYSGSSTDTQYF. DNA for the CDR3: TGTGCCAGCAGCTTATATAGCGGGAGCAGCACAGATACGCAGTATTTT.

This clonotype was observed at least ten times. This rearrangement joins TRBV6-2 or TRBV6-3 to TRBJ2-1; D gene uncertain. Germline CDR1 is MNHEY and CDR2 is SVGEGT. Trimming stripped 1 base from V and 7 bases from J, with 17 bases between. The length of the CDR3 is 16 residues. The CDR3 DNA follows: TGTGCCAGCAGTTACTACCTCCGGCCCCCCAGGAATGAGCAGTTCTTC. It specifies CASSYYLRPPRNEQFF.

A few counts support this clonotype. This could be a read error, since a much larger clone is one nucleotide away. The conserved closing phenylalanine or tryptophan is absent in this CDR3, likely reflecting a read error. The chain has TRBV7-9 and TRBJ2-1; 7 bases are a match to TRBD2. This CDR3 region has 14 residues. V shed 1 base and J 8 bases; nucleotides not matched to a gene: 5. CDR1 and CDR2 from the germline V gene are SEHNR and FQNEAQ (reference sequence). CDR3 amino acids: CASSLGLADDEQFL. The CDR3 bases are TGTGCCAGCAGCTTAGGGCTAGCGGACGATGAGCAGTTCCTC.

The V and J genes are TRBV15 and TRBJ2-1, with 9 bases lining up with TRBD1. CDR1 is LNHNV, CDR2 YYDKDF, per germline (reference sequence). Losses at the gene ends were 4 bases for V and 10 bases for J; bases not matched to a gene: 8. The CDR3 is made up of 14 amino acids. CDR3 protein: CATSTRDRDLEQFF. The CDR3 DNA follows: TGTGCCACCAGCACCCGGGACAGGGATCTCGAGCAGTTCTTC.

J is TRBJ1-2 and V is TRBV11-2; D is perhaps TRBD1 (5 bases). This CDR3 has 15 amino acids. Germline CDR1 reads SGHAT; CDR2 reads FQNNGV. V was shortened by 3 bases and J by 1 base, with 12 bases between the two germline ends. The CDR3 DNA reads TGTGCCAGCAGCTTCCCGGGACCTCATAACTATGGCTACACCTTC. Translated, it gives CASSFPGPHNYGYTF.

This clonotype came up many times. The chain combines TRBV6-2 or TRBV6-3 with TRBJ2-5; TRBD1 is a possible D gene (5 bases). The length of the CDR3 is 15 residues. V gave up 6 bases and J gave up 2 bases, with 16 bases separating them. Germline V CDR1 and CDR2: MNHEY, SVGEGT. CDR3 DNA sequence: TGTGCCAGCAGACACGACAGAGCTTCACAAGAGACCCAGTACTTC. It specifies CASRHDRASQETQYF.

The rearrangement joins TRBV6-1 to TRBJ1-3, with D unresolved. There are 16 residues in the CDR3. Germline lookup yields CDR1 MNHNS and CDR2 SASEGT. Deletions cut 6 bases from V and 3 bases from J, with 18 bases between. CDR3 in DNA: TGTGCCAGCAGCGCTAAGCCAGAGAACTTTGGAAACACCATATATTTT. Translation gives CASSAKPENFGNTIYF.

The V and J genes are TRBV24-1 and TRBJ1-2; D ambiguous. The CDR3 is 14 amino acids. V lost 3 bases to trimming and J lost 7 bases, with 14 bases between them. Germline V gene lookup returns CDR1 KGHDR and CDR2 SFDVKD. CDR3 sequence reads: CATSDPVGLGGYTF. In DNA form, the CDR3 reads TGTGCCACCAGTGATCCGGTTGGGCTGGGTGGCTACACCTTC.

V gene TRBV6-1 combines with J gene TRBJ2-5, with D perhaps TRBD1 (6 bases). The CDR3 spans 13 residues. Trimming shortened V by 2 bases and J by 3 bases, and 7 bases separated the two germline ends. From germline, CDR1 is MNHNS and CDR2 SASEGT. The CDR3 DNA reads as TGTGCCAGCAGTGAAAGGACAGAAGAGACCCAGTACTTC. Its protein product is CASSERTEETQYF.

The V gene is TRBV29-1, the J gene TRBJ1-4; TRBD1 is a possible D gene (5 bases). Looked up from germline, CDR1 is SQVTM and CDR2 is ANQGSEA. Trimming left V 4 bases short and J 8 bases short, with 17 bases between. The CDR3 loop spans 14 amino acids. CDR3 DNA sequence: TGCAGCGTTGCCGACAGTCCAGGTTGGGAAAAACTGTTTTTT. Its protein is CSVADSPGWEKLFF. The variable domain in full, with the rest retrieved from reference TRBV29-1 and TRBJ1-4, is SAVISQKPSRDICQRGTSLTIQCQVDSQVTMMFWYRQQPGQSLTLIATANQGSEATYESGFVIDKFPISRPNLTFSTLTVSNMSPEDSSIYLCSVADSPGWEKLFFGSGTQLSVL.

This clonotype was counted at least ten times. V is TRBV24-1 and J is TRBJ2-1; 14 bases agree with TRBD2. Trimming cost V 3 bases and J 2 bases; bases outside gene matches: 5. The CDR3 consists of 18 residues. The germline gives CDR1 KGHDR, CDR2 SFDVKD. CDR3 protein: CATSDPGTSGSTYNEQFF. The CDR3 coding sequence is TGTGCCACCAGTGATCCCGGGACTAGCGGGAGCACCTACAATGAGCAGTTCTTC.

This clonotype was counted only a few times. Possible read error: a much larger clone is one base away. The rearrangement links TRBV7-8 to TRBJ2-5, with D possibly matching TRBD2 (6 bases). The CDR3 runs to 17 residues. Trimming cost V 2 bases and J 5 bases, with 21 bases left between them. Looked up from germline, CDR1 is SGHVS and CDR2 is FQNEAQ. DNA of the CDR3: TGTGCCAGCAGCTTAAGGCTAGGAGGGAAAGGTGGGGAGACCCAGTACTTC. This sequence encodes CASSLRLGGKGGETQYF.

As to this clonotype: With a much larger clone just one base away, this may be a read error. This sequence joins TRBV5-1 and TRBJ2-1, with no clear D. Germline V lookup: CDR1 SGHRS, CDR2 YFSETQ. The CDR3 covers 14 residues. Trimming removed 6 bases from V and 0 bases from J, with 10 bases in between. CDR3 protein: CASIFDNSYNEQFF. In DNA form, the CDR3 reads TGCGCCAGCATCTTCGACAACTCCTACAATGAGCAGTTCTTC.

This sequence joins TRBV20-1 and TRBJ1-1; a weak D match, TRBD1 (5 bases). Looked up from germline, CDR1 is DFQATT and CDR2 is SNEGSKA (reference sequence). The CDR3 totals 16 residues. The germline V and J ends were trimmed by 0 bases and 4 bases, with 18 bases remaining between them. The CDR3 DNA reads as TGCAGTGCTAGAGATGTTAGGGGCAGGGAGAGCACTGAAGCTTTCTTT. Amino acids: CSARDVRGRESTEAFF.

A remark on this clonotype: A much larger clone is a single base away; this may be a read error. The chain joins TRBV5-1 to TRBJ1-1; D remains unclear. Trimming pared 7 bases from V and 1 base from J, leaving 17 bases between. The CDR3 is 15 amino acids. Germline-derived CDR1 and CDR2 are SGHRS and YFSETQ. CDR3 coding DNA: TGCGCCAGCGGCCAAACCAGCCCAGGGAACACTGAAGCTTTCTTT. Its protein is CASGQTSPGNTEAFF.

This chain joins TRBV29-1 and TRBJ2-1; D may correspond to TRBD1 or TRBD2 (5 bases each). Per germline, CDR1 SQVTM and CDR2 ANQGSEA. The CDR3 loop spans 11 amino acids. Trimming removed 6 bases at V and 13 bases at J, with 16 bases between. CDR3 coding DNA: TGCAGCGTCCTAAGTCGGGGCGATCAGTTCTTC. It specifies CSVLSRGDQFF.

The chain recombines TRBV10-3 with TRBJ2-7, with a possible D match to TRBD1 (6 bases). Germline V gene lookup returns CDR1 ENHRY and CDR2 SYGVKD. Trimming left V 6 bases short and J 1 base short, with 7 bases between. This CDR3 spans 12 amino acids. In DNA form, the CDR3 reads TGTGCCATCAGGACAGGATCCTACGAGCAGTACTTC. Translation gives CAIRTGSYEQYF.

In its sample, this clonotype was seen a few times. A read error may be the cause here, since a much bigger clone is one base away. The conserved closing phenylalanine or tryptophan is absent in this CDR3, likely reflecting a read error. The genes are TRBV11-3 and TRBJ2-1; a possible D gene is TRBD2 (5 bases). V was cut by 2 bases and J by 9 bases, with 14 bases left in between. Germline assignment: CDR1 SGHNT and CDR2 YENEEA. This CDR3 is built from 14 residues. CDR3 DNA sequence: TGTGCCAGCAGCTTAAAAAGGGAGAATGGTGAGCAGTTCCTC. It codes for CASSLKRENGEQFL.

V usage is TRBV20-1 and J usage is TRBJ2-1; D remains unclear. V was pared by 3 bases and J by 5 bases, with 17 bases between. The CDR3 spans 15 residues. Germline loops: CDR1 DFQATT, CDR2 SNEGSKA (reference sequence). CDR3 nucleotides: TGCAGTGCTAGTGGTTGGGCGGAACAACACAATGAGCAGTTCTTC. Amino acid sequence: CSASGWAEQHNEQFF.

This clonotype has a count of ten or more. The gene calls are TRBV11-2 and TRBJ2-7; D is unclear. This CDR3 region has 15 residues. The V and J ends lost 1 base and 7 bases respectively, with 17 bases between them. Germline CDR1 is SGHAT and CDR2 is FQNNGV. CDR3 DNA: TGTGCCAGCAGCTTAGTTTCGGGCCCCCTGGGGGAGCAGTACTTC. Protein sequence: CASSLVSGPLGEQYF.

There are many counts of this clonotype. The gene calls are TRBV5-1 and TRBJ1-5; 7 bases match TRBD1. The CDR3 loop spans 15 amino acids. Per germline, CDR1 SGHRS and CDR2 YFSETQ. The junction had 5 bases not matched to a gene; V was cut back by 1 base and J by 4 bases. Written as DNA, the CDR3 is TGCGCCAGCAGCTTGTTGGGACAGCCAAATCAGCCCCAGCATTTT. Amino acids: CASSLLGQPNQPQHF.

This clonotype was counted a few times. The DNA for the CDR3 is TGTGCCAGCAGTTACTCCAGGGGGCTCGGGGAGCTGTTTTTT. Translation gives CASSYSRGLGELFF. V and J are TRBV6-5 and TRBJ2-2; 8 nucleotides align to TRBD1. Germline CDR1 is MNHEY and CDR2 is SVGAGI. V trimming: 0 bases; J trimming: 7 bases; junction bases outside the gene matches: 1. The CDR3 is 14 residues long.